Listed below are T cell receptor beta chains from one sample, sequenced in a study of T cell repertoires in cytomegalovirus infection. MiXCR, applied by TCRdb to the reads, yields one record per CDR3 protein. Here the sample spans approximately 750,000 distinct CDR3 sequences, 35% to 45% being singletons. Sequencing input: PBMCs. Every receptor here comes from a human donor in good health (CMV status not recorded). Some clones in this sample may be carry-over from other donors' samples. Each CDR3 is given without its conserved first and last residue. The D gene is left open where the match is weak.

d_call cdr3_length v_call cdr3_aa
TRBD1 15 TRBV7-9 ASSNQGQGRGNQPQH
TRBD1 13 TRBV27 ASSFRDSLNQPQH
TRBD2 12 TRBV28 AISLWGLQETQY
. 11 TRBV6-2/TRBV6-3 ASSYGTTHEQY
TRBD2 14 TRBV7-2 ASSSPRQRGKNEQF
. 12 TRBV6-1 ASSEARRTYEQY
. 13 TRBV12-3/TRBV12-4 ASSFLQGIANEQF
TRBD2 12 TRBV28 ASRNREGLYEQY
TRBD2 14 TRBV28 ASSSRGLARGNEQF
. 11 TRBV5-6 ASSLAQGTLQY
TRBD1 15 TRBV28 ASSSGTGRTYNSPLH
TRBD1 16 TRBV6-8 ASSRGQGANWDNQPQH
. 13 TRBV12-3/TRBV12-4 ASSFYRGSYNEQF
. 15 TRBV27 ASSSSYRDSGANVLT
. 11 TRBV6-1 ASSERDPAEAF
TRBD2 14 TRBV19 ASSIDWREGLDEQF
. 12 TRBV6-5 ASSRGPLRETQY
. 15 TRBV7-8 ASSLAGPTRLYNEQF
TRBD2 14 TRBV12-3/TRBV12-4 ASSPVRLAGGEGQF
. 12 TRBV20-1 SARDGQRGNTIY
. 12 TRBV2 ASSELTGNQPQH
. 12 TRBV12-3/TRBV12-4 ASSRDFGANVLT
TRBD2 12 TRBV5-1 ASSLIVAGYEQY
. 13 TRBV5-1 ASSGDAGVNTEAF
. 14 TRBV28 ASSLVGDSRPYEQY
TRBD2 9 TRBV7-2 ASREAREQY
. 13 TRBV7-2 ASSLRGGSPYEQY
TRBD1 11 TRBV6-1 ASKPTGVTEAF
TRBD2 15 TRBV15 ATSRGRLAGGNNEQF
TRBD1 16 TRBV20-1 SGVPGQGSGGGTDTQY
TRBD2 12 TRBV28 ASNIPGLSYEQY